Each of the 14 T cell receptor beta chains below was sequenced from the same sample in a study of molecular identifiers for immune sequencing clone quantification listed by TCRdb under 2018. The library was built by means of PCR. The listed sequencing device is NextSeq 500. In-frame beta chains were kept once TCRdb had trimmed the public reads at Q25 with fastp and called clones with MiXCR. Rows matching on CDR3 protein sequence are summarized as one entry with the most common DNA and genes. The sample yields approximately 630,000 distinct CDR3 sequences; over 25% were counted once. The ten biggest clones cover 0.78% of the sample. Sequenced input: naive CD8+ T cells from blood, with Jurkat cell RNA spiked in. What the cell subset or site label conveys for this sample: FACS-sorted CD8+CD4-CCR7+CD45RA+ naive T cells. These receptors came from a human donor in good health. Some libraries in this study had Jurkat cell RNA spiked in.

This clonotype showed up many times. This chain links TRBV7-2 with TRBJ2-3; no definite D call. V was shortened by 6 bases and J by 4 bases, with 8 bases between the two germline ends. The CDR3 has 12 residues. Germline values: CDR1 SGHTA, CDR2 FQGNSA. Here the CDR3 reads CASRSNPDTQYF. The CDR3 region has the DNA TGTGCCAGCAGGTCCAACCCAGATACGCAGTATTTT.

The chain is built from TRBV24-1 and TRBJ1-1; D unresolved. V was pared by 6 bases and J by 1 base, with 11 bases between. The germline gives CDR1 KGHDR, CDR2 SFDVKD. The CDR3 is 14 amino acids. This chain's CDR3 is CATSNYGRNTEAFF. Written as DNA, the CDR3 is TGTGCCACCAGTAATTATGGCAGGAACACTGAAGCTTTCTTT.

This clonotype appeared a few times. J is TRBJ2-3 and V is TRBV30; D tentatively fits TRBD1 or TRBD2 (6 bases each). The ends were cut back, 5 bases at V and 2 bases at J, with 11 bases in the middle. The CDR3 covers 13 residues. CDR1 is GTSNPN, CDR2 SVGIG, per germline (reference sequence). The chain's CDR3 is CAWGGGITDTQYF. The CDR3 DNA sequence: TGTGCCTGGGGAGGGGGGATCACAGATACGCAGTATTTT. The full variable domain, its missing parts supplied by reference TRBV30 and TRBJ2-3, is SQTIHQWPATLVQPVGSPLSLECTVEGTSNPNLYWYRQAAGRGLQLLFYSVGIGQISSEVPQNLSASRPQDRQFILSSKKLLLSDSGFYLCAWGGGITDTQYFGPGTRLTVL.

This clonotype was seen more than once but under ten times. The J gene is TRBJ1-2, the V gene TRBV5-1; possibly TRBD1 for D (6 bases). V gave up 0 bases and J gave up 3 bases, with 9 bases separating them. Germline V gene lookup returns CDR1 SGHRS and CDR2 YFSETQ. The length of the CDR3 is 14 residues. The CDR3 DNA sequence: TGCGCCAGCAGCTTGGTTGAGGGGGACTATGGCTACACCTTC. Protein sequence: CASSLVEGDYGYTF. The full variable domain, its missing parts supplied by reference TRBV5-1 and TRBJ1-2, is KAGVTQTPRYLIKTRGQQVTLSCSPISGHRSVSWYQQTPGQGLQFLFEYFSETQRNKGNFPGRFSGRQFSNSRSEMNVSTLELGDSALYLCASSLVEGDYGYTFGSGTRLTVV.

This clonotype has a count of ten or more. This chain connects TRBV6-2 or TRBV6-3 to TRBJ2-7; the match to TRBD2 covers 9 bases. This CDR3 comprises 13 residues. Trimming took 6 bases from V and 7 from J; bases not matched to a gene: 7. The germline gives CDR1 MNHEY, CDR2 SVGEGT. CDR3 in amino acids: CASSPGLAEEQYF. The CDR3 DNA is TGTGCCAGCAGCCCGGGACTAGCCGAGGAGCAGTACTTC.

This clonotype has a count of ten or more. CDR3 sequence reads: CASSWTSGSNEQYF. The DNA of the CDR3 is TGTGCCAGCAGTTGGACTAGCGGGAGTAACGAGCAGTACTTC. This chain joins TRBV28 and TRBJ2-7, with 13 bases that match TRBD2. After removal of 4 bases from V and 5 bases from J, the junction contained 2 bases not matched to a gene. From germline, CDR1 is MDHEN and CDR2 SYDVKM. This CDR3 spans 14 amino acids.

With regard to this clonotype: Just one base apart from a much larger clone, this may be a read error. This sequence joins TRBV29-1 and TRBJ2-7; possibly TRBD1 or TRBD2 for D (5 bases each). This CDR3 contains 13 residues. With 4 bases removed from V and 6 bases from J, the gap between germline ends came to 16 bases. Germline V gives CDR1 SQVTM, CDR2 ANQGSEA. The CDR3: CSVVGTVTCEQYF. The CDR3 nucleotides are TGCAGCGTTGTGGGGACGGTAACCTGCGAGCAGTACTTC.

A word on this clonotype: With a much larger clone just one base away, this may be a read error. The chain couples TRBV12-3 or TRBV12-4 to TRBJ2-3; D not resolved. CDR3 size: 13 residues. Trimming stripped 7 bases from V and 8 bases from J, with 16 bases between. The CDR3 nucleotides read TGTGCCAGCACCCCTGAGGTGAGGACTACGCAGTATTTT. It is translated as CASTPEVRTTQYF.

This clonotype was seen ten or more times. The chain couples TRBV5-1 to TRBJ1-6; D gene ambiguous. The ends were cut back, 1 base at V and 10 bases at J, with 12 bases in the middle. Germline V gives CDR1 SGHRS, CDR2 YFSETQ. The CDR3 covers 14 residues. The CDR3 DNA reads TGCGCCAGCAGCTTGTCGGGGAAGGGATCACCCCTCCACTTT. Encoded protein: CASSLSGKGSPLHF.

This clonotype was seen repeatedly, ten times or more. This chain connects TRBV4-1 to TRBJ1-5; no clear D. Germline values: CDR1 MGHRA, CDR2 YSYEKL. CDR3 length equals 13 residues. Trimming stripped 1 base from V and 4 bases from J, with 5 bases between. The CDR3 sequence: CASSQVGNQPQHF. The CDR3, as DNA: TGCGCCAGCAGCCAAGTGGGGAATCAGCCCCAGCATTTT.

As regards this clonotype: A clone one base away is much larger, so this may be a read error. This chain uses TRBV4-1 with TRBJ1-4; a possible D gene is TRBD1 (6 bases). CDR1 and CDR2 (germline): MGHRA, YSYEKL. The CDR3 is 14 amino acids. As DNA, the CDR3 is TGCGCCAGCAGCCAAGGGACAGTGGATGAAAAACTGCTTTTT. Encoded protein: CASSQGTVDEKLLF.

The J gene is TRBJ2-3, the V gene TRBV29-1, with a weak D call TRBD1 (6 bases). This CDR3 is 16 amino acids long. Trimming pared 0 bases from V and 7 bases from J, leaving 20 bases between. The V gene's germline CDR1 is SQVTM and CDR2 ANQGSEA. Here the CDR3 reads CSVEDREQGPTYTQYF. CDR3 DNA: TGCAGCGTTGAAGATCGGGAACAGGGCCCCACGTATACGCAGTATTTT.

The genes are TRBV28 and TRBJ2-1; D gene unclear. Germline assignment: CDR1 MDHEN and CDR2 SYDVKM. The CDR3 has 15 residues. V was shortened by 5 bases and J by 8 bases, with 19 bases between the two germline ends. The CDR3 loop reads CASSPGLRTIDEQFF. DNA of the CDR3: TGTGCCAGCAGTCCCGGGTTGCGAACTATCGATGAGCAGTTCTTC.

Points on this clonotype: This may stem from a read error, because a much larger clone lies one nucleotide away. This chain joins TRBV3-1 and TRBJ2-6, with a tentative D call TRBD1 (6 bases). Germline CDR1 and CDR2: LGHDT and YNNKEL (reference sequence). The length of the CDR3 is 19 residues. Trimming removed 1 base from V and 4 bases from J, with 20 bases in between. In nucleotides, the CDR3 is TGTGCCAGCAGCCAAGCTACCGTGACAGGTGTATGGGGGGCCAACGTCCTGACTTTC. Its protein product is CASSQATVTGVWGANVLTF.